Listed here are 15 T cell receptor beta chains from one sample, sequenced in a study of neurological immune-mediated disorders. One entry per CDR3 protein results from TCRdb running MiXCR on the 5' RACE reads. The sample holds some 41,000 distinct CDR3 sequences, approximately 2.4% seen once. The sample taken for sequencing was PBMCs. These receptors were collected from a man aged 25-45 years with multiple sclerosis.

This clonotype was observed a handful of times. The V gene is TRBV12-3 or TRBV12-4, the J gene TRBJ1-1, with TRBD1 matching 8 bases. The J segment lost 2 bases and the V segment lost 5 bases, leaving 4 bases of the junction unmatched. The CDR3 sequence is 14 residues long. CDR3: CASSKGTGNTEAFF. The CDR3 DNA reads as TGTGCCAGCAGTAAAGGGACAGGTAACACTGAAGCTTTCTTT.

This clonotype appeared many times. The chain carries TRBV12-3 or TRBV12-4 and TRBJ1-5; no clear D. The V gene lost 6 bases and the J gene lost 0 bases, with 15 bases spanning the gap. The CDR3 spans 16 residues. CDR3 nucleotides: TGTGCCAGCAGCCGGGGTGGGCCATATAGCAATCAGCCCCAGCATTTT. Translated, it gives CASSRGGPYSNQPQHF.

This clonotype was counted at least ten times. The rearrangement uses TRBV20-1 and TRBJ2-7; possibly TRBD2 for D (6 bases). Germline V lookup: CDR1 DFQATT, CDR2 SNEGSKA (reference sequence). The germline V and J ends were trimmed by 0 bases and 7 bases, with 16 bases remaining between them. The CDR3 contains 14 residues. The CDR3 region has the DNA TGCAGTGCTAGAGATTGGCGGGACTTACGTGAGCAGTACTTC. It codes for CSARDWRDLREQYF.

This clonotype was found many times. The genes are TRBV5-1 and TRBJ1-1; no firm D call. V gave up 0 bases and J gave up 2 bases, with 5 bases separating them. This CDR3 spans 13 amino acids. The germline CDR1 and CDR2 sequences are SGHRS and YFSETQ. The CDR3 DNA is TGCGCCAGCAGCTTGGCGGATAACACTGAAGCTTTCTTT. This encodes CASSLADNTEAFF.

Comments on this clonotype: This may come from a read error, since a much larger clone is one base off. J is TRBJ2-1 and V is TRBV7-9; TRBD1 agrees at 7 bases. V shed 5 bases, J shed 12 bases, and the junction held 10 bases outside the gene matches. Germline V CDR1 and CDR2: SEHNR, FQNEAQ (reference sequence). CDR3 length: 13 amino acids. In DNA, the CDR3 is TGTGCCAGCAGCCAAACAGGGGTAGGTGCGCAGTTCTTC. The encoded protein is CASSQTGVGAQFF.

This clonotype was observed at least ten times. The CDR3 DNA reads TGTGCCAGCAGCGTTGACGTCCACTACGAGCAGTACTTC. It yields the protein CASSVDVHYEQYF. The V gene is TRBV9, the J gene TRBJ2-7; D unclear. This CDR3 has 13 residues. V was clipped by 2 bases and J by 3 bases, with 9 bases between them. CDR1 and CDR2 (germline): SGDLS, YYNGEE.

This clonotype was seen only a few times. The J gene is TRBJ2-1, the V gene TRBV18; D is perhaps TRBD2 (6 bases). Trimming cost V 1 base and J 2 bases, with 9 bases left between them. Germline V gene lookup returns CDR1 KGHSH and CDR2 LQKENI. The CDR3 runs to 15 residues. Written as DNA, the CDR3 is TGTGCCAGCTCACCACGGAGGGCAACCTACAATGAGCAGTTCTTC. The encoded protein is CASSPRRATYNEQFF.

This clonotype was recorded many times. The chain links TRBV6-6 to TRBJ2-7, with 7 nucleotides matching TRBD1. Germline CDR1 reads MNHNY; CDR2 reads SVGAGI (reference sequence). After removal of 2 bases from V and 3 bases from J, the junction contained 4 bases not matched to a gene. The CDR3 runs to 14 residues. The CDR3 region has the DNA TGTGCCAGCAGTTACACGACAGGGTACTACGAGCAGTACTTC. Its translation is CASSYTTGYYEQYF.

This clonotype was picked up many times. The chain carries TRBV6-6 and TRBJ2-3; no definite D call. CDR1 is MNHNY, CDR2 SVGAGI, per germline (reference sequence). Trimming left V 0 bases short and J 0 bases short, with 10 bases between. This CDR3 is 16 amino acids long. The CDR3 region has the DNA TGTGCCAGCAGTTACTCTGCGACCCTAAGCACAGATACGCAGTATTTT. Protein sequence: CASSYSATLSTDTQYF.

This clonotype was found many times. The V call is TRBV5-5, the J call TRBJ2-5; TRBD2 agrees at 8 bases. The CDR3 sequence is 14 residues long. After removal of 4 bases from V and 4 bases from J, the junction contained 6 bases not matched to a gene. Germline loops: CDR1 SGHKS, CDR2 YYEKEE (reference sequence). For the CDR3, the DNA is TGTGCCAGCAGCGTAGCCGGACTAGCAGAGACCCAGTACTTC. Amino acids: CASSVAGLAETQYF.

There are many counts of this clonotype. The V call is TRBV27, the J call TRBJ2-7; 8 bases are a match to TRBD1. Germline CDR1 reads MNHEY; CDR2 reads SMNVEV (reference sequence). The CDR3 is 15 amino acids. V lost 0 bases, J lost 5 bases, and 6 bases stayed unmatched. This chain's CDR3 is CASSLSWDRPHEQYF. CDR3 coding DNA: TGTGCCAGCAGTTTATCGTGGGACAGGCCGCACGAGCAGTACTTC.

Ten or more counts support this clonotype. This chain connects TRBV20-1 to TRBJ2-3; 11 positions match TRBD2. The germline CDR1 and CDR2 sequences are DFQATT and SNEGSKA (reference sequence). This CDR3 comprises 14 residues. The CDR3 here is CSTLAGVGTDTQYF. In nucleotides, the CDR3 is TGCAGCACACTAGCGGGGGTCGGCACAGATACGCAGTATTTT.

In its sample, this clonotype was seen many times. The V gene is TRBV6-6, the J gene TRBJ1-6, with D possibly matching TRBD1 (5 bases). The CDR3 spans 13 residues. Trimming removed 2 bases at V and 7 bases at J, with 6 bases between. CDR1 and CDR2 (germline): MNHNY, SVGAGI (reference sequence). In nucleotides, the CDR3 is TGTGCCAGCAGTTACCCAGGGAATTCACCCCTCCACTTT. As protein: CASSYPGNSPLHF.

The chain is built from TRBV11-2 and TRBJ2-1; 11 nucleotides line up with TRBD2. Germline CDR1 is SGHAT and CDR2 is FQNNGV. V gave up 2 bases and J gave up 7 bases; unmatched junction bases: 19. CDR3 length: 20 residues. The CDR3 loop is CASSLQRGGTGTSGGNEQFF. CDR3 bases: TGTGCCAGCAGCTTACAACGTGGGGGGACCGGGACTAGCGGTGGGAATGAGCAGTTCTTC.

This clonotype was recorded at least ten times. The rearrangement uses TRBV5-1 and TRBJ2-3; D call uncertain. In germline, CDR1 is SGHRS, CDR2 YFSETQ. Trimming took 2 bases from V and 0 from J, leaving 7 bases between them. The CDR3 contains 14 residues. CDR3 protein: CASSFPDSTDTQYF. The CDR3 nucleotides read TGCGCCAGCAGCTTCCCCGACAGCACAGATACGCAGTATTTT.